This TCR beta chain stems from a study of response to subunit inactivated influenza vaccine. On this clonotype: Its antigen is unknown.

Trimming removed 4 bases from V and 2 bases from J, with 11 bases in between. The germline V gene has CDR1 SGHAT and CDR2 FQNNGV. The length of the CDR3 is 14 residues. TCRdb redid the calling of the RT-PCR reads with MiXCR, one entry per CDR3 protein. The sample holds over 750,000 distinct CDR3 sequences, over 20% seen once. General observations from the study: Authors suggested seasonal influenza vaccinations each recruit few new T cells.

The gene calls are TRBV11-2 and TRBJ2-5; D is unclear. The specimen was PBMCs from blood, collected roughly 5 days after vaccination. The TCR comes from a man between 45 and 60 years old who received an inactivated influenza vaccine. The CDR3 reads CASSSRRGQETQYF. The CDR3 DNA is TGTGCCAGCAGCTCCCGTAGAGGACAAGAGACCCAGTACTTC. Together with reference TRBV11-2 and TRBJ2-5, the CDR3 gives the full variable domain: EAGVAQSPRYKIIEKRQSVAFWCNPISGHATLYWYQQILGQGPKLLIQFQNNGVVDDSQLPKDRFSAERLKGVDSTLKIQPAKLEDSAVYLCASSSRRGQETQYFGPGTRLLVL.